Listed here are 29 T cell receptor beta chains from one sample, sequenced in a study of vaccination effects on CD4 cells after COVID-19. Viral peptide pools were used in the ViraFEST assay to expand antigen-specific CD4+ T cells, and sequencing came afterward. Culturing for roughly 10 days preceded CD4+ T cell isolation. Of the BNT162b2 and mRNA-1273 vaccines, participants received two doses of one or the other. The repertoire was sequenced with immunoSEQ multiplex PCR; TCRdb's copy has only in-frame clones and lacks some. The sample has 50,000 to 65,000 clones; 55% to 85% are singletons. These receptors have no identified antigens. The material was CD4+ T cells from PBMCs cultured with HCoV-229E spike peptides, obtained after COVID-19 vaccination. The source is a human donor who received a COVID-19 vaccine.

This chain joins TRBV7-9 and TRBJ1-1; TRBD1 aligns across 7 bases. The CDR3 sequence is 14 residues long. CDR1 SEHNR and CDR2 FQNEAQ come from the germline V gene (reference sequence). Trimming cost V 5 bases and J 4 bases; bases outside gene matches: 7. In nucleotides, the CDR3 is TGTGCCAGCAGCGATCAGGGGGTGGCCACTGAAGCTTTCTTT. It is translated as CASSDQGVATEAFF.

This clone occurred a few times. The chain links TRBV18 to TRBJ1-6, with D possibly being TRBD1 (5 bases). The V and J ends lost 3 bases and 10 bases respectively, with 19 bases between them. The length of the CDR3 is 16 residues. In germline, CDR1 is KGHSH, CDR2 LQKENI. The CDR3 here is CASSPPAAAGQSPLHF. Here the CDR3 DNA reads TGTGCCAGCTCACCCCCGGCGGCGGCAGGGCAGTCACCCCTCCACTTT.

This clone was seen many times. V is TRBV6-6 and J is TRBJ2-1; TRBD2 matches at 9 bases. V lost 7 bases and J lost 6; bases outside the gene matches: 10. The CDR3 is 15 amino acids. Per the germline V gene, CDR1 is MNHNY and CDR2 is SVGAGI (reference sequence). The CDR3 sequence: CASISVGGGANEQFF. Here the CDR3 DNA reads TGTGCCAGCATTTCCGTTGGCGGGGGGGCCAATGAGCAGTTCTTC.

The chain joins TRBV29-1 to TRBJ2-3, with D perhaps matching TRBD2 (5 bases). This CDR3 region has 13 residues. V lost 7 bases and J lost 6, with 17 bases in between. From germline, CDR1 is SQVTM and CDR2 ANQGSEA. The CDR3 here is CSAVDWRGDTQYF. The CDR3 DNA sequence: TGCAGCGCCGTGGACTGGCGCGGGGATACGCAGTATTTT.

This sequence joins TRBV4-3 and TRBJ1-1, with a possible D match to TRBD1 (5 bases). The germline V and J ends were trimmed by 0 bases and 3 bases, with 8 bases remaining between them. The germline V gene has CDR1 LGHNA and CDR2 YSLEER. The CDR3 consists of 14 residues. The CDR3 DNA sequence: TGCGCCAGCAGCCAAGATCGGGGGTACACTGAAGCTTTCTTT. This codes for CASSQDRGYTEAFF.

The rearrangement uses TRBV5-1 and TRBJ2-5; D gene uncertain. The CDR3 length is 12 residues. Germline values: CDR1 SGHRS, CDR2 YFSETQ. Trimming took 4 bases from V and 4 from J, leaving 8 bases between them. The CDR3 spells CASSRSGETQYF. The CDR3 DNA follows: TGCGCCAGCAGCAGGAGTGGAGAGACCCAGTACTTC.

J is TRBJ1-1 and V is TRBV6-5, with D possibly TRBD1 on 5 matching bases. V was clipped by 1 base and J by 4 bases, with 10 bases between them. The CDR3 has 14 amino acids. From germline, CDR1 is MNHEY and CDR2 SVGAGI. The CDR3 nucleotides are TGTGCCAGCAGTTACTGGGGGATCAGCACTGAAGCTTTCTTT. Protein sequence: CASSYWGISTEAFF.

The rearrangement uses TRBV10-3 and TRBJ1-5; D unclear. CDR1 and CDR2 from the germline V gene are ENHRY and SYGVKD. The germline V and J ends were trimmed by 2 bases and 4 bases, with 6 bases remaining between them. The CDR3 runs to 13 residues. The CDR3 sequence: CAISERGNQPQHF. The CDR3 coding sequence is TGTGCCATCAGTGAGAGAGGGAATCAGCCCCAGCATTTT.

The rearrangement links TRBV7-3 to TRBJ2-3, with 7 bases fitting TRBD1. J lost 3 bases, V lost 1 base, and 4 bases had no gene match. Germline V gene lookup returns CDR1 SGHTA and CDR2 FQGTGA. This CDR3 has 15 amino acids. The CDR3 is CASSLKRQGTDTQYF. Written as DNA, the CDR3 is TGTGCCAGCAGCTTAAAACGACAGGGAACAGATACGCAGTATTTT.

The table lists this clone with a few counts. The genes are TRBV4-1 and TRBJ1-1, with TRBD1 matching over 9 bases. Trimming at V came to 1 base and at J to 1 base, leaving 4 bases not matched to a gene. The CDR3 runs 16 residues. The germline V gene encodes CDR1 MGHRA and CDR2 YSYEKL. The CDR3 reads CASSQGLGQGNTEAFF. The CDR3 nucleotides read TGCGCCAGCAGCCAAGGCCTGGGACAGGGGAACACTGAAGCTTTCTTT.

CDR3 sequence (DNA): TGTGCCAGCAGCCCCAGGGACACCGCCTACGAGCAGTACGTC. Translated: CASSPRDTAYEQYV. V gene TRBV9 combines with J gene TRBJ2-7; possibly TRBD1 for D (6 bases). This CDR3 is built from 14 residues. Trimming removed 4 bases from V and 2 bases from J, with 13 bases in between. Germline values: CDR1 SGDLS, CDR2 YYNGEE.

CDR3 sequence reads: CASSLVPGTSGGETQYF. CDR3 nucleotides: TGCGCCAGCAGCTTGGTTCCCGGGACTAGCGGAGGAGAGACCCAGTACTTC. V and J are TRBV5-1 and TRBJ2-5, with 11 nucleotides matching TRBD2. The CDR3 consists of 17 residues. The ends lost 0 bases at V and 4 bases at J; junction bases unmatched: 8. CDR1 SGHRS and CDR2 YFSETQ come from the germline V gene.

The genes are TRBV7-2 and TRBJ2-3; TRBD2 might be the D (6 bases). Germline CDR1 SGHTA, CDR2 FQGNSA. The CDR3 sequence is 15 residues long. Trimming removed 0 bases from V and 2 bases from J, with 9 bases in between. The CDR3, as DNA: TGTGCCAGCAGCTTAGCGGGACTGTACACAGATACGCAGTATTTT. Encoded protein: CASSLAGLYTDTQYF.

This chain connects TRBV7-3 to TRBJ1-2, with D perhaps matching TRBD1 (6 bases). Trimming pared 5 bases from V and 2 bases from J, leaving 18 bases between. The CDR3 has 16 residues. From germline, CDR1 is SGHTA and CDR2 FQGTGA. The CDR3: CASSPGIITGNYGYTF. The CDR3 DNA sequence: TGTGCCAGCAGCCCTGGAATTATTACAGGGAACTATGGCTACACCTTC.

This clone was seen only a few times. The rearrangement uses TRBV3-1 (or the pseudogene TRBV3-2) and TRBJ1-6; D might be TRBD1 (6 bases). Germline CDR1 reads LGHDT; CDR2 reads YNNKEL (reference sequence). The CDR3 has 15 residues. V lost 5 bases and J 10 bases, leaving 18 bases between the germline ends. CDR3 coding DNA: TGTGCCAGCAGCTCCGGGACAAGCCGTTGGTCACCCCTCCACTTT. This encodes CASSSGTSRWSPLHF.

In its sample, this clone was seen once. This chain joins TRBV5-8 and TRBJ1-1; D unresolved. There are 14 residues in the CDR3. Germline V lookup: CDR1 SGHTS, CDR2 YDEGEE. V shed 0 bases and J shed 0 bases, with 6 bases lying between them. The CDR3 region is CASSLGRLNTEAFF. The CDR3 nucleotides read TGTGCCAGCAGCTTGGGGCGCTTGAACACTGAAGCTTTCTTT.

The chain has TRBV11-2 and TRBJ2-7; no clear D gene. This CDR3 comprises 15 residues. CDR1 SGHAT and CDR2 FQNNGV come from the germline V gene. V was clipped by 5 bases and J by 4 bases, with 18 bases between them. Written as DNA, the CDR3 is TGTGCCAGCAGCCTTGGGTTTTCATCAAATTACGAGCAGTACGTC. Protein product: CASSLGFSSNYEQYV.

The rearrangement uses TRBV5-1 and TRBJ1-3, with D hard to call. The ends were cut back, 1 base at V and 0 bases at J, with 8 bases in the middle. CDR1 is SGHRS, CDR2 YFSETQ, per germline. The CDR3 covers 15 residues. Written as DNA, the CDR3 is TGCGCCAGCAGCTTGACCCCCGGCTCTGGAAACACCATATATTTT. Translating it yields CASSLTPGSGNTIYF.

The chain has TRBV27 and TRBJ2-3; 9 nucleotides agree with TRBD1. The CDR3 spans 16 residues. The germline CDR1 and CDR2 sequences are MNHEY and SMNVEV (reference sequence). V lost 4 bases, J lost 6 bases, and 11 bases stayed unmatched. DNA for the CDR3: TGTGCCAGCAGTTCTCCCGGGACAGGGCGTACGGATACGCAGTATTTT. This gives the protein CASSSPGTGRTDTQYF.

V and J are TRBV28 and TRBJ1-2; 9 positions match TRBD1. The length of the CDR3 is 14 residues. The germline V gene encodes CDR1 MDHEN and CDR2 SYDVKM. The junction had 11 bases not matched to a gene; V was cut back by 7 bases and J by 8 bases. CDR3 loop: CASTIDGTGRGYTF. In DNA form, the CDR3 reads TGTGCCAGCACCATCGACGGGACAGGGCGAGGCTACACCTTC.

This clone was counted between two and nine times. The rearrangement links TRBV5-1 to TRBJ1-1, with a tentative D call TRBD1 (5 bases). Trimming took 5 bases from V and 3 from J, leaving 20 bases between them. From germline, CDR1 is SGHRS and CDR2 YFSETQ. The CDR3 contains 16 residues. The CDR3 protein is CASSMRNAGGHTEAFF. DNA of the CDR3: TGCGCCAGCAGTATGCGGAATGCCGGGGGACACACTGAAGCTTTCTTT.

As DNA, the CDR3 is TGTGCCAGCAGCTTAGATAGCGGGGGGCAGATGGCCCAGTACTTC. Its translation is CASSLDSGGQMAQYF. The V call is TRBV7-2, the J call TRBJ2-5, with 10 bases lining up with TRBD2. V gave up 1 base and J gave up 9 bases; unmatched junction bases: 8. The CDR3 extends over 15 amino acids. The germline V gene has CDR1 SGHTA and CDR2 FQGNSA.

The gene calls are TRBV5-1 and TRBJ2-2; D possibly uses TRBD1 or TRBD2 (6 bases each). The ends were cut back, 0 bases at V and 2 bases at J, with 11 bases in the middle. This CDR3 is built from 16 residues. CDR1 is SGHRS, CDR2 YFSETQ, per germline. In DNA, the CDR3 is TGCGCCAGCAGCTTGGAGGGGGGCCAAAACACCGGGGAGCTGTTTTTT. It codes for CASSLEGGQNTGELFF. Filled out from reference TRBV5-1 and TRBJ2-2, the complete variable domain reads KAGVTQTPRYLIKTRGQQVTLSCSPISGHRSVSWYQQTPGQGLQFLFEYFSETQRNKGNFPGRFSGRQFSNSRSEMNVSTLELGDSALYLCASSLEGGQNTGELFFGEGSRLTVL.

The chain joins TRBV2 to TRBJ1-1; a possible D gene is TRBD1 (5 bases). Trimming removed 5 bases at V and 1 base at J, with 14 bases between. From germline, CDR1 is SNHLY and CDR2 FYNNEI. This CDR3 spans 15 amino acids. DNA for the CDR3: TGTGCCAGCAGTCAGAAGAGGGACGGGAACACTGAAGCTTTCTTT. It encodes CASSQKRDGNTEAFF.

This clone was counted only a few times. This chain links TRBV4-3 with TRBJ2-2; TRBD2 matches 12 bases. The junction had 6 bases not matched to a gene; V was cut back by 4 bases and J by 6 bases. This CDR3 is built from 16 residues. The V gene's germline CDR1 is LGHNA and CDR2 YSLEER. The CDR3 protein is CASSRLAGGSPGELFF. As DNA, the CDR3 is TGCGCCAGCAGCCGGCTAGCGGGGGGGAGTCCCGGGGAGCTGTTTTTT.

The chain carries TRBV18 and TRBJ1-4, with D uncertain. The CDR3 runs to 16 residues. V dropped 2 bases and J dropped 6 bases, with 16 bases sitting between them. Germline V gives CDR1 KGHSH, CDR2 LQKENI. Written as DNA, the CDR3 is TGTGCCAGCTCACCATATGGGCCCCCCGGGTATGAAAAACTGTTTTTT. It encodes CASSPYGPPGYEKLFF. The full variable domain, its missing parts supplied by reference TRBV18 and TRBJ1-4, is NAGVMQNPRHLVRRRGQEARLRCSPMKGHSHVYWYRQLPEEGLKFMVYLQKENIIDESGMPKERFSAEFPKEGPSILRIQQVVRGDSAAYFCASSPYGPPGYEKLFFGSGTQLSVL.

The chain is built from TRBV6-2 or TRBV6-3 and TRBJ1-5; D is possibly TRBD1 (5 bases). The germline V gene encodes CDR1 MNHEY and CDR2 SVGEGT. This CDR3 region has 15 residues. V was pared by 4 bases and J by 6 bases, with 16 bases between. The CDR3 spells CASSSTNSQGQPQHF. The CDR3 nucleotides read TGTGCCAGCAGTTCGACAAACTCTCAGGGTCAGCCCCAGCATTTT.

CDR3 sequence: CASSLDGLVKETQYF. In DNA form, the CDR3 reads TGTGCCAGCAGCTTAGATGGACTAGTCAAAGAGACCCAGTACTTC. The chain carries TRBV7-9 and TRBJ2-5; 7 nucleotides agree with TRBD2. Trimming removed 1 base from V and 3 bases from J; junction bases left unmatched: 5. The V gene's germline CDR1 is SEHNR and CDR2 FQNEAQ (reference sequence). This CDR3 spans 15 amino acids.

The chain carries TRBV7-9 and TRBJ1-1, with unresolved D. The length of the CDR3 is 15 residues. CDR1 is SEHNR and CDR2 is FQNEAQ in the germline V gene (reference sequence). Trimming removed 5 bases at V and 0 bases at J, with 13 bases between. CDR3 sequence reads: CASSLTAVLNTEAFF. DNA for the CDR3: TGTGCCAGCAGCCTAACAGCCGTCTTGAACACTGAAGCTTTCTTT.